This paragraph covers one T cell receptor (beta chain) sequence. This sample was taken from a study of blood T cell repertoires in COVID-19. Turning to the study itself: Sites in the United States, Italy and Spain provided acute and convalescent COVID-19 samples. Sample material is recorded as cDNA or gDNA derived from T cells, B-cell-depleted T cells, or PBMCs.

Measured with immunoSEQ multiplex PCR; TCRdb has only the in-frame clones, and not every one. The sample holds under 350,000 clones, over 85% seen once. The Seattle site enrolled patients during active infection and followed them longitudinally. The CDR3 is 13 amino acids. Trimming removed 8 bases at V and 3 bases at J, with 10 bases between. Germline V gene lookup returns CDR1 SGHAT and CDR2 FQDESV (reference sequence). The chain uses TRBV11-1 and TRBJ1-4; the D gene is possibly TRBD1 (5 bases). Sample: peripheral blood. The TCR was taken from a woman aged 25 to 39 with COVID-19, enrolled during active disease. The CDR3 sequence is CASEGEANEKLFF. The CDR3, as DNA: TGTGCCAGCGAAGGGGAGGCTAATGAAAAACTGTTTTTT.